This T cell receptor beta chain was profiled in a study of T cells in Graves' hyperthyroidism and ophthalmopathy. The CDR3 has 16 residues. V was clipped by 2 bases and J by 7 bases; unmatched bases: 12. Germline loops: CDR1 SEHNR, CDR2 FQNEAQ (reference sequence). RNA transcripts yielded amplified TCR beta CDR3 regions. The TCR CDR3 was amplified in a first-round RT-PCR using the HTBI primer set. MiXCR, run by TCRdb on the multiplex PCR reads, gives a single entry per CDR3 protein. The repertoire includes around 300,000 distinct CDR3 sequences, about an eighth of them detected once, and almost 8% sits in the top ten.

Sequenced sample: blood. This sequence joins TRBV7-9 and TRBJ2-5; 8 nucleotides agree with TRBD1. The sequence was obtained from a woman between 25 and 40 years old with Graves' hyperthyroidism that later progressed to Graves' ophthalmopathy. The CDR3 loop reads CASSLLQGGAEATQYF. The CDR3 region has the DNA TGTGCCAGCAGCTTACTACAGGGGGGCGCGGAGGCGACCCAGTACTTC.